One and the same sample provided the 13 T cell receptor beta chains below, sequenced in a study of blood T cell repertoires in COVID-19. The assay was immunoSEQ multiplex PCR, and TCRdb's table has in-frame clones only and misses some. Of approximately 100,000 clones in the sample, 65% to 80% were seen once. What was sequenced was peripheral blood. These receptors came from a man aged 65 to 85 with active or convalescent COVID-19.

This chain joins TRBV4-1 and TRBJ2-3; 8 bases map to TRBD1. Germline V gene data show CDR1 as MGHRA and CDR2 as YSYEKL. V was pared by 1 base and J by 2 bases, with 2 bases of the junction left unmatched. The CDR3 is made up of 15 amino acids. CDR3 loop: CASSQGDRHTDTQYF. In nucleotides, the CDR3 is TGCGCCAGCAGCCAAGGGGACAGGCACACAGATACGCAGTATTTT.

The chain has TRBV5-1 and TRBJ1-2; 8 positions match TRBD1. V trimming: 7 bases; J trimming: 0 bases; junction bases outside the gene matches: 5. Germline loops: CDR1 SGHRS, CDR2 YFSETQ. This CDR3 is 14 amino acids long. CDR3 protein: CASGGDRTNYGYTF. In DNA, the CDR3 is TGCGCCAGCGGCGGGGACAGGACTAACTATGGCTACACCTTC.

A few counts support this clone. The V gene is TRBV5-1, the J gene TRBJ1-2; a weak D match, TRBD1 (5 bases). Trimming removed 3 bases from V and 0 bases from J, with 9 bases in between. This CDR3 is 14 amino acids long. Per the germline V gene, CDR1 is SGHRS and CDR2 is YFSETQ. This chain's CDR3 is CASSYGGTNYGYTF. CDR3 DNA sequence: TGCGCCAGCAGCTACGGGGGTACTAACTATGGCTACACCTTC.

The chain carries TRBV25-1 and TRBJ1-4; 11 nucleotides agree with TRBD1. Germline loops: CDR1 MGHDK, CDR2 SYGVNS. This CDR3 is 16 amino acids long. V lost 3 bases and J lost 8; bases outside the gene matches: 8. The CDR3 sequence is CASSDPGQGAGEKLFF. The DNA of the CDR3 is TGTGCCAGCAGTGATCCAGGACAGGGGGCTGGCGAAAAACTGTTTTTT.

This clone was found a few times. V is TRBV25-1 and J is TRBJ2-7; D is possibly TRBD2 (6 bases). Trimming removed 3 bases at V and 4 bases at J, with 16 bases between. The CDR3 length is 15 residues. CDR1 and CDR2 (germline): MGHDK, SYGVNS. CDR3 nucleotides: TGTGCCAGCAGTGAGGGAAGGAATGGGGGGTACGAGCAGTACTTC. Its protein product is CASSEGRNGGYEQYF.

This clone was recorded at least ten times. The chain is built from TRBV24-1 and TRBJ2-3; TRBD2 matches at 7 bases. The CDR3 loop spans 16 amino acids. Trimming took 4 bases from V and 5 from J; bases not matched to a gene: 11. Germline values: CDR1 KGHDR, CDR2 SFDVKD. The CDR3 DNA follows: TGTGCCACCAGTGACCGGACTAGTTGGGAAGAAGATACGCAGTATTTT. Translated, it gives CATSDRTSWEEDTQYF.

J is TRBJ2-3 and V is TRBV2, with D perhaps TRBD1 (6 bases). This CDR3 has 12 residues. V lost 7 bases to trimming and J lost 5 bases, with 10 bases between them. Looked up from germline, CDR1 is SNHLY and CDR2 is FYNNEI. This CDR3 is CASTVQGDTQYF. As DNA, the CDR3 is TGTGCCAGCACCGTACAGGGAGATACGCAGTATTTT.

This clone was picked up a small number of times. The chain joins TRBV5-4 to TRBJ2-3, with 8 bases matching TRBD2. Trimming took 4 bases from V and 3 from J; bases not matched to a gene: 10. Germline lookup yields CDR1 SGHNT and CDR2 YYREEE (reference sequence). The CDR3 is 16 residues long. CDR3 amino acids: CASSSRTSRSTDTQYF. DNA of the CDR3: TGTGCCAGCAGCAGCCGGACTAGCAGGTCGACAGATACGCAGTATTTT.

This chain links TRBV20-1 with TRBJ2-7; weak D call: TRBD2 (6 bases). There are 16 residues in the CDR3. Between the trimmed V and J ends, which lost 3 bases and 6 bases, there was a span of 24 bases. Germline lookup yields CDR1 DFQATT and CDR2 SNEGSKA (reference sequence). Written as DNA, the CDR3 is TGCAGTGCTAGTCGTCTAGGGACTGCTCTGGGGGGCGAGCAGTACTTC. Protein product: CSASRLGTALGGEQYF.

This rearrangement joins TRBV27 to TRBJ2-2, with 16 bases aligning to TRBD2. Germline CDR1 is MNHEY and CDR2 is SMNVEV (reference sequence). There are 16 residues in the CDR3. With 6 bases clipped from V and 7 bases from J, the junction kept 5 bases outside the gene matches. CDR3 sequence (DNA): TGTGCCAGCAGGGGACTAGCGGGGGGGCAACTCGGGGAGCTGTTTTTT. Residues: CASRGLAGGQLGELFF.

This chain uses TRBV3-1 (or the pseudogene TRBV3-2) with TRBJ1-2; 8 bases are shared with TRBD1. The CDR3 extends over 16 amino acids. Germline V gene sequence: CDR1 LGHDT, CDR2 YNNKEL (reference sequence). J lost 2 bases, V lost 4 bases, and 9 bases had no gene match. Written as DNA, the CDR3 is TGTGCCAGCAGCCTCGGGACAGGCCAGAGGAACTATGGCTACACCTTC. Amino acids: CASSLGTGQRNYGYTF.

V and J are TRBV6-5 and TRBJ1-1; TRBD1 might be the D (5 bases). The V gene's germline CDR1 is MNHEY and CDR2 SVGAGI. The V end was cut by 7 bases, the J end by 0 bases, with 15 bases between. CDR3 length: 15 amino acids. The chain's CDR3 is CASTRGGVMNTEAFF. The CDR3 DNA is TGTGCCAGCACCCGCGGGGGGGTCATGAACACTGAAGCTTTCTTT.

About this clone: Its ends do not fully match the called genes, so a read error is possible. V gene TRBV7-7 combines with J gene TRBJ1-5; the D is unclear. The CDR3 has 15 amino acids. CDR1 is SSHAT and CDR2 is FNYEAQ in the germline V gene (reference sequence). The CDR3 loop reads CASSQQTLGDQPQHF. CDR3 nucleotide sequence: TGTGCTAGCAGCCAACAAACGTTGGGAGATCAGCCCCAGCATTTT.